Only one count was recorded for the clone carrying this TCR beta chain. The V end lost 6 bases, the J end lost 6 bases, and 12 bases lay between the germline ends. This CDR3 comprises 12 residues. Per germline, CDR1 KGHSH and CDR2 LQKENI. These data originate in a study of shared clonotypes between healthy human individuals. TCRdb keeps only in-frame clones here, not all; method: immunoSEQ multiplex PCR. The sample lists approximately 2.3 million clones; over 90% were seen once. The sequenced sample was naive CD4+ T cells from PBMCs. Subset denoted: CD45RA+ positively selected. The TCR was taken from a man between 18 and 35 years old in good health. Some clones in this sample may be carry-over from other donors' samples. V usage is TRBV18 and J usage is TRBJ2-7; D unresolved. The CDR3 spells CASSVGPSEQYF. CDR3 bases: TGTGCCAGCTCCGTCGGCCCCAGCGAGCAGTACTTC. Based on the CDR3 plus reference TRBV18 and TRBJ2-7, the full variable domain is NAGVMQNPRHLVRRRGQEARLRCSPMKGHSHVYWYRQLPEEGLKFMVYLQKENIIDESGMPKERFSAEFPKEGPSILRIQQVVRGDSAAYFCASSVGPSEQYFGPGTRLTVT.